Shown below are 18 T cell receptor delta chains from a single sample sequenced in a study of gamma-delta T cells after stem cell transplantation. TCRdb re-called clones from the RT-PCR reads using CATT. This sample has about 1,700 delta-chain clones, with about 15% found just once. The sequencing input was gamma-delta T cells. Receptors originate from a human donor. It is not recorded whose cells these are; they may come from a transplant donor.

As concerns this clone: A single base separates this from a much larger clone, so it may be a read error. V and J are TRDV3 and TRDJ1, with D tentatively TRDD3 (5 bases). Germline V lookup: CDR1 TVYSNPD, CDR2 GDNSRS (reference sequence). V was cut by 4 bases and J by 0 bases, with 18 bases left in between. This CDR3 comprises 15 residues. CDR3 bases: TGTGCCTGTGTACACGGGGGGTTGTACACCGATAAACTCATCTTT. This encodes CACVHGGLYTDKLIF.

This clone is termed large. Within the sample, other DNA sequences also encode this same CDR3. CDR3 protein: CACDTGYWGIRSKYTDKLIF. The CDR3 DNA is TGTGCCTGTGACACCGGGTACTGGGGGATACGTTCTAAGTACACCGATAAACTCATCTTT. The V call is TRDV2, the J call TRDJ1, with 13 positions matching TRDD3. CDR3 length equals 20 residues. From germline, CDR1 is GEAIGNYY and CDR2 EKD. The J segment lost 0 bases and the V segment lost 0 bases, leaving 12 bases of the junction unmatched.

This clone was counted a single time. The genes are TRDV2 and TRDJ1; the match to TRDD3 covers 8 bases. This CDR3 contains 17 residues. With 1 base clipped from V and 4 bases from J, the junction kept 13 bases outside the gene matches. Germline V lookup: CDR1 GEAIGNYY, CDR2 EKD. The CDR3 sequence is CACDTSHTPTGGDKLIF. As DNA, the CDR3 is TGTGCCTGTGACACGTCCCATACACCCACTGGGGGCGATAAACTCATCTTT.

With regard to this clone: An end of the junction does not agree with germline; a read error may underlie this. Written as DNA, the CDR3 is TGCGCTCGAGGTCCTACAACCAGGCGAAAACTCATCTTT. This gives the protein CARGPTTRRKLIF. This chain connects TRDV1 to TRDJ1; tentative D call: TRDD2 (6 bases). The CDR3 totals 13 residues. Germline V gene lookup returns CDR1 TSWWSYY and CDR2 QGS.

About this clone: One end of the junction fails to match germline, which may point to a read error. Other DNA variants within this sample encode the same CDR3. The chain has TRDV1 and TRDJ1; TRDD3 is a possible D gene (5 bases). There are 17 residues in the CDR3. The germline V gene encodes CDR1 TSWWSYY and CDR2 QGS. Here the CDR3 DNA reads TGTGCTCTTGGGAAAAGGGGACGATGGGACTACACCGATAAACTTATCTTT. This encodes CALGKRGRWDYTDKLIF.

For this clone: Possible read error: a much larger clone is one base away. The chain is built from TRDV1 and TRDJ1; 10 bases fit TRDD3. V lost 2 bases, J lost 1 base, and 22 bases stayed unmatched. The CDR3 sequence is 22 residues long. The germline gives CDR1 TSWWSYY, CDR2 QGS. The CDR3 nucleotides read TGTGCTCTTGGGGAAAGCCCCGTATCTTATTACTGGGGGATCAGGGGCACCGATAAACTCATCTTT. Protein: CALGESPVSYYWGIRGTDKLIF.

V and J are TRDV1 and TRDJ1, with 10 bases identical to TRDD3. The CDR3 covers 17 residues. Germline V gene sequence: CDR1 TSWWSYY, CDR2 QGS. Trimming cost V 5 bases and J 0 bases; bases outside gene matches: 9. CDR3 amino acids: CALGFYDWGMYTDKLIF. The CDR3 nucleotides are TGTGCTCTTGGGTTCTACGACTGGGGGATGTACACCGATAAACTCATCTTT.

Notes on this clone: At one end, the junction sequence differs from germline, possibly due to a read error. The chain joins TRDV3 to TRDJ1, with D maybe TRDD3 (6 bases). This CDR3 has 20 amino acids. The germline V gene encodes CDR1 TVYSNPD and CDR2 GDNSRS (reference sequence). The CDR3 protein is CAFTMNPPNVLGGYTDTLIF. The CDR3 bases are TGTGCCTTTACAATGAACCCTCCTAACGTACTGGGTGGGTACACCGATACACTCATCTTT.

This clone has a handful of counts. For this DNA, TCRdb reports the protein of a much larger clone, which diverges at residue 11, most likely from a read error; the protein presented here is translated directly from the DNA. This sequence joins TRDV1 and TRDJ1; 7 nucleotides match TRDD2. The J segment lost 0 bases and the V segment lost 2 bases, leaving 12 bases of the junction unmatched. The CDR3 totals 18 residues. CDR1 is TSWWSYY, CDR2 QGS, per germline. The CDR3 protein is CALGEFSYGVTDTDKLIF. The CDR3 region has the DNA TGTGCTCTTGGGGAATTTTCCTACGGTGTCACCGACACCGATAAACTCATCTTT.

This clone appeared a few times. This sequence is one base from a far larger clone and is likely a read error. The V call is TRDV2, the J call TRDJ3; D might be TRDD3 (5 bases). Germline CDR1 is GEAIGNYY and CDR2 is EKD. The V end lost 3 bases, the J end lost 0 bases, and 17 bases lay between the germline ends. The CDR3 runs 19 residues. The CDR3 DNA follows: TGTGCCTGTGACGCTGGGAGATACACAAGCTCCTGGGACACCCGACAGATGTTTTTC. Its translation is CACDAGRYTSSWDTRQMFF.

The V and J genes are TRDV2 and TRDJ1; 7 nucleotides align to TRDD3. The V segment lost 4 bases and the J segment 2 bases; nucleotides outside the gene matches: 12. This CDR3 is 16 amino acids long. CDR1 and CDR2 (germline): GEAIGNYY, EKD. CDR3 loop: CACEAGGHKSTDKLIF. CDR3 in DNA: TGTGCCTGTGAAGCTGGGGGGCACAAGAGTACCGATAAACTCATCTTT.

There are a few counts of this clone. A much larger clonotype is one base distant, so this may be a read error. The chain has TRDV2 and TRDJ3; 11 nucleotides line up with TRDD3. The germline gives CDR1 GEAIGNYY, CDR2 EKD. V was pared by 4 bases and J by 0 bases, with 1 base of the junction left unmatched. The CDR3 is made up of 17 amino acids. This chain's CDR3 is CACETGGYSWDTRQMFF. In nucleotides, the CDR3 is TGTGCCTGTGAAACTGGGGGATACTCCTGGGACACCCGACAGATGTTTTTC.

By share, this clone ranks as medium-sized. Given a much more abundant clone one base away, this may be a read error. V gene TRDV3 combines with J gene TRDJ1; the D gene could be TRDD1 or TRDD3 (5 bases each). This CDR3 spans 15 amino acids. Germline V gives CDR1 TVYSNPD, CDR2 GDNSRS (reference sequence). The V end lost 4 bases, the J end lost 4 bases, and 22 bases lay between the germline ends. As DNA, the CDR3 is TGTGCCTGTAATCCGAACTTAAATACGGGCGATAAACTCATCTTT. Translation gives CACNPNLNTGDKLIF.

This clone was observed a few times. The protein given by TCRdb reflects a much larger clone and differs at residue 6 from this DNA's translation, likely from a read error; the protein shown is the DNA's translation. The chain carries TRDV1 and TRDJ1, with TRDD3 as a possible D gene (5 bases). V was shortened by 4 bases and J by 3 bases, with 18 bases between the two germline ends. The CDR3 has 16 residues. The germline V gene encodes CDR1 TSWWSYY and CDR2 QGS. The CDR3 sequence is CALGGVAAGRPDKLIF. CDR3 sequence (DNA): TGTGCTCTTGGGGGAGTAGCGGCTGGGAGACCCGATAAACTCATCTTT.

This clone is categorized as large. Within the sample, other DNA sequences also encode this same CDR3. The V gene is TRDV3, the J gene TRDJ1; perhaps TRDD3 as D (5 bases). CDR3 length: 15 amino acids. CDR1 is TVYSNPD, CDR2 GDNSRS, per germline (reference sequence). V shed 2 bases and J shed 0 bases, with 16 bases lying between them. CDR3 DNA sequence: TGTGCCTTTGTACACGGGGGGTTGTACACCGATAAACTCATCTTT. Its protein product is CAFVHGGLYTDKLIF. Drawing the rest from reference TRDV3 and TRDJ1, the complete variable domain is CDKVTQSSPDQTVASGSEVVLLCTYDTVYSNPDLFWYRIRPDYSFQFVFYGDNSRSEGADFTQGRFSVKHILTQKAFHLVISPVRTEDSATYYCAFVHGGLYTDKLIFGKGTRVTVEP.

This clone is deemed large. The chain joins TRDV3 to TRDJ1, with D unresolved. Germline assignment: CDR1 TVYSNPD and CDR2 GDNSRS (reference sequence). This CDR3 is 13 amino acids long. The V end was cut by 4 bases, the J end by 0 bases, with 12 bases between. The CDR3 region is CACHCFNTDKLIF. Written as DNA, the CDR3 is TGTGCCTGCCACTGCTTTAACACCGATAAACTCATCTTT.

A note on this clone: A far larger clone is just one base off, so this is likely a read error. The J gene is TRDJ1, the V gene TRDV2, with D possibly being TRDD2 or TRDD3 (6 bases each). There are 20 residues in the CDR3. The germline V gene encodes CDR1 GEAIGNYY and CDR2 EKD. CDR3 protein: CACDTPPPTLGMAYTDKPIF. CDR3 sequence (DNA): TGTGCCTGTGACACTCCGCCTCCTACTCTGGGGATGGCCTACACCGATAAACCCATCTTT.

This clone was found a few times. A far larger clone differs by one base, so this is likely a read error. The same CDR3 also results from other DNA sequences found in this sample. V gene TRDV1 combines with J gene TRDJ1; D possibly corresponds to TRDD2 (6 bases). Germline loops: CDR1 TSWWSYY, CDR2 QGS. CDR3 length equals 14 residues. The V and J ends lost 6 bases and 10 bases respectively, with 21 bases between them. CDR3 coding DNA: TGTGCTCTTGGACACCAGGCCCCACCTTCCCTACTCATCTTT. This translates into CALGHQAPPSLLIF.